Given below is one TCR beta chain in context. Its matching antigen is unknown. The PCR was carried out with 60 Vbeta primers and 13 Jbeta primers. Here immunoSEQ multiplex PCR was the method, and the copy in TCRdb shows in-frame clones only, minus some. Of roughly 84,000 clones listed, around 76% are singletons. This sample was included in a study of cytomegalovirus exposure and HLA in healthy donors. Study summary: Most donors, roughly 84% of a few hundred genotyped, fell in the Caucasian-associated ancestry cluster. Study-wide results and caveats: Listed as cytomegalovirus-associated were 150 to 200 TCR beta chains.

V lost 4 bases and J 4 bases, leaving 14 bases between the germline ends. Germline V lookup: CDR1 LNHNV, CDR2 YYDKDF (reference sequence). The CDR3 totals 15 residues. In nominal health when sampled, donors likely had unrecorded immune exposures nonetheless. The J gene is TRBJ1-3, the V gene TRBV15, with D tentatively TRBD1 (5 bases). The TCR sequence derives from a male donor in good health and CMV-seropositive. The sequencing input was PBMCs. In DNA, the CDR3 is TGTGCCACCAGCATGCGGGACTTAAGAGGAAACACCATATATTTT. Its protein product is CATSMRDLRGNTIYF.